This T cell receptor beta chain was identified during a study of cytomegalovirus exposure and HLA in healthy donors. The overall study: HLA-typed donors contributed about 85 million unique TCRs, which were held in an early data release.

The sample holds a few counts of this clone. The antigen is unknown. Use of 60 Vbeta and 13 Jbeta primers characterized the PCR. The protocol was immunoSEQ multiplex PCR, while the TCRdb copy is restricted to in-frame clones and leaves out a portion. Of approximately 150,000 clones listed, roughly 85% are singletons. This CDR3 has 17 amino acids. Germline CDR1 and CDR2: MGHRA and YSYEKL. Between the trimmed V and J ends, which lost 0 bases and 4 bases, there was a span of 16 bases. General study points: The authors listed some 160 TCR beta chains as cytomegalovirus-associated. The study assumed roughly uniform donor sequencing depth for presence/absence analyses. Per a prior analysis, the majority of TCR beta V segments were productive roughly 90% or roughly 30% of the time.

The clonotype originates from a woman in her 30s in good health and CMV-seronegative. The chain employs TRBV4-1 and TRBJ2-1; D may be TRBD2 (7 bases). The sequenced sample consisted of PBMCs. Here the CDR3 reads CASSQDVSGGLYNEQFF. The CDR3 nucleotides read TGCGCCAGCAGCCAAGATGTCTCGGGGGGCCTATACAATGAGCAGTTCTTC.